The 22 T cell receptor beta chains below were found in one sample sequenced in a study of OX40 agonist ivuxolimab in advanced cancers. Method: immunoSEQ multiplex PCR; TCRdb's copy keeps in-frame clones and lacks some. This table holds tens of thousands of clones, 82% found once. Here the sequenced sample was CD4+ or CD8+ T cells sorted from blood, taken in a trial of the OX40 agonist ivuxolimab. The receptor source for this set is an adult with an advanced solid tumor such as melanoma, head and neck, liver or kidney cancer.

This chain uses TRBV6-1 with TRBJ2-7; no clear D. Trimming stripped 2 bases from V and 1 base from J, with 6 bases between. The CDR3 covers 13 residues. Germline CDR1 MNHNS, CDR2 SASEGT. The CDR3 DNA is TGTGCCAGCAGTGAAAGAGGTTCCTACGAGCAGTACTTC. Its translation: CASSERGSYEQYF.

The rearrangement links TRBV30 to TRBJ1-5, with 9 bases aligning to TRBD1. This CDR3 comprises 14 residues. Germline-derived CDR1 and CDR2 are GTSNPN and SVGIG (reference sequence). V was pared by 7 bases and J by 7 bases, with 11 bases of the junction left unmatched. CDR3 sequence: CAFSRDRAFQPQHF. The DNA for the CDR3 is TGTGCCTTTTCCCGGGACAGGGCATTCCAGCCCCAGCATTTT.

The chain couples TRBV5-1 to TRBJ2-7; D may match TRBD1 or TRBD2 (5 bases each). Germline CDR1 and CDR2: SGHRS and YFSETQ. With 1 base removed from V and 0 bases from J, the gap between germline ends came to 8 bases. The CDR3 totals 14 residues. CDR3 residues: CASSLRGPSYEQYF. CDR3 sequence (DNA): TGCGCCAGCAGCTTGCGGGGCCCCTCCTACGAGCAGTACTTC.

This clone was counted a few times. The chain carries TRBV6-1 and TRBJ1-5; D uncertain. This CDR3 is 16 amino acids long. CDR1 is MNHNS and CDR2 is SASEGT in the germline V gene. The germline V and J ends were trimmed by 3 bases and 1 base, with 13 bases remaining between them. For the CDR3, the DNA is TGTGCCAGCAGTGAGTGGGCGGGATGGAGCAATCAGCCCCAGCATTTT. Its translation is CASSEWAGWSNQPQHF.

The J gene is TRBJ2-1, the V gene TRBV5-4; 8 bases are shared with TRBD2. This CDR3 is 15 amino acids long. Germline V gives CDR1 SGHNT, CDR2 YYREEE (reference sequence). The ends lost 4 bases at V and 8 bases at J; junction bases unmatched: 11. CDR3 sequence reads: CASSLIGGAVHEQFF. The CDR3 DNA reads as TGTGCCAGCAGCCTAATCGGGGGGGCCGTCCATGAGCAGTTCTTC.

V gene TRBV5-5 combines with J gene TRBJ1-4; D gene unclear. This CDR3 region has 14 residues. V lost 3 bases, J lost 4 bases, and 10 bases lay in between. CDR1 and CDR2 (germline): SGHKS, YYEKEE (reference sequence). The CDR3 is CASSWREDNEKLFF. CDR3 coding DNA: TGTGCCAGCAGCTGGAGGGAGGATAATGAAAAACTGTTTTTT.

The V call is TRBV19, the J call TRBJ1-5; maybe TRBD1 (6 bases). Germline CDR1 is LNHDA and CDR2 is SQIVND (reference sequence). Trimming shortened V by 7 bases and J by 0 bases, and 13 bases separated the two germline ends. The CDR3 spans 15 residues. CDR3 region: CASKQGRYSNQPQHF. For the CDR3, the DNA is TGTGCCAGTAAACAGGGACGGTATAGCAATCAGCCCCAGCATTTT.

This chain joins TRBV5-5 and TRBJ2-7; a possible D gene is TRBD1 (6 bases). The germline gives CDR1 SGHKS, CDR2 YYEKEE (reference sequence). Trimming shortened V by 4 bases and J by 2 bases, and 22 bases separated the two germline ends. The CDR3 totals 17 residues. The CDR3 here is CASSLSGGQSRTYEQYF. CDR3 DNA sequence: TGTGCCAGCAGCCTCTCTGGCGGACAGAGCCGAACCTACGAGCAGTACTTC.

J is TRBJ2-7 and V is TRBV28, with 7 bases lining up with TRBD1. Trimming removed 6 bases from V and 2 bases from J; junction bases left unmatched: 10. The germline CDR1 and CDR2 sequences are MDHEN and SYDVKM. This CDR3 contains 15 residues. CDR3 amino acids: CASSLQTGVPYEQYF. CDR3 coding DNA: TGTGCCAGCAGCCTACAAACAGGGGTCCCCTACGAGCAGTACTTC. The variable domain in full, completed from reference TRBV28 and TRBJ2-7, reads DVKVTQSSRYLVKRTGEKVFLECVQDMDHENMFWYRQDPGLGLRLIYFSYDVKMKEKGDIPEGYSVSREKKERFSLILESASTNQTSMYLCASSLQTGVPYEQYFGPGTRLTVT.

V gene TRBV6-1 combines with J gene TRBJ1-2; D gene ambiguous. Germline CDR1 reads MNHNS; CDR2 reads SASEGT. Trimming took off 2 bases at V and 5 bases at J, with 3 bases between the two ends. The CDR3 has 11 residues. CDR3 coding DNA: TGTGCCAGCAGTGAAATGTATGGCTACACCTTC. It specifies CASSEMYGYTF.

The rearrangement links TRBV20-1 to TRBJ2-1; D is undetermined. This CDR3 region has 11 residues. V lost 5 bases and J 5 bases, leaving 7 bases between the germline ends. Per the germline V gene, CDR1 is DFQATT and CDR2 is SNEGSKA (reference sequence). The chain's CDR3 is CSAHRDNEQFF. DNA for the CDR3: TGCAGTGCTCACCGGGACAATGAGCAGTTCTTC.

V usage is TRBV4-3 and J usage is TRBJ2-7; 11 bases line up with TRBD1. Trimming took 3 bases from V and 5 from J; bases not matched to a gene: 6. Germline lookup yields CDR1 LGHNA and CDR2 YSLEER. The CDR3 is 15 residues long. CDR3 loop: CASSHRTGGFDEQYF. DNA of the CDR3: TGCGCCAGCAGCCACCGGACAGGGGGCTTCGACGAGCAGTACTTC.

CDR3 sequence (DNA): TGTGCCAGCAGCCCCGGACAGGGGGCGTTCCCTAACACTGAAGCTTTCTTT. It is translated as CASSPGQGAFPNTEAFF. The chain is built from TRBV5-8 and TRBJ1-1, with 11 bases lining up with TRBD1. The CDR3 has 17 amino acids. Germline V gene data show CDR1 as SGHTS and CDR2 as YDEGEE. J lost 2 bases, V lost 4 bases, and 10 bases had no gene match.

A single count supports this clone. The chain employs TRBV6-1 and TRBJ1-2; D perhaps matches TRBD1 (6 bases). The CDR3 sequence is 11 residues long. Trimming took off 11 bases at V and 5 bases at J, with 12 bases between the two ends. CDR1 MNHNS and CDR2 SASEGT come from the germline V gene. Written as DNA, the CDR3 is TGTGCCGGAGCCGACAGGTATGGCTACACCTTC. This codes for CAGADRYGYTF.

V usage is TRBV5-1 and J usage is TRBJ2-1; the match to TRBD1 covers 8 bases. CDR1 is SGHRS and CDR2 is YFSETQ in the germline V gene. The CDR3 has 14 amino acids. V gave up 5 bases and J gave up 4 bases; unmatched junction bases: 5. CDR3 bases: TGCGCCAGCAGGACGGACAGGGATTACAATGAGCAGTTCTTC. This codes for CASRTDRDYNEQFF. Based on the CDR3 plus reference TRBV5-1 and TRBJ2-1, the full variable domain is KAGVTQTPRYLIKTRGQQVTLSCSPISGHRSVSWYQQTPGQGLQFLFEYFSETQRNKGNFPGRFSGRQFSNSRSEMNVSTLELGDSALYLCASRTDRDYNEQFFGPGTRLTVL.

CDR3 loop: CASSLGRGDQETQYF. In DNA form, the CDR3 reads TGTGCCAGCAGCTTAGGGCGGGGGGACCAAGAGACCCAGTACTTC. This chain uses TRBV11-3 with TRBJ2-5; 8 bases agree with TRBD2. Germline V CDR1 and CDR2: SGHNT, YENEEA. The CDR3 length is 15 residues. V lost 1 base, J lost 0 bases, and 1 base stayed unmatched.

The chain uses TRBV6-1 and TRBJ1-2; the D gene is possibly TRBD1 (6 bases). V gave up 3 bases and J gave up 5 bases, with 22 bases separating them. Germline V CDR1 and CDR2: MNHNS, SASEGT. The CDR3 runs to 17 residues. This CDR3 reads CASSDGTHSSGVYGYTF. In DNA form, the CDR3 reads TGTGCCAGCAGTGACGGAACGCACTCTTCAGGGGTGTATGGCTACACCTTC.

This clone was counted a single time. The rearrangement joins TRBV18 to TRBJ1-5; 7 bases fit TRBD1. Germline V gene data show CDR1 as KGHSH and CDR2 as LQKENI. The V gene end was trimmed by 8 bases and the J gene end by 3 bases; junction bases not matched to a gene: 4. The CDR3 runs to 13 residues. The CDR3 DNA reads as TGTGCCAGCCAGGGGACAGTCAATCAGCCCCAGCATTTT. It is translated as CASQGTVNQPQHF.

CDR3 DNA sequence: TGCGCCAGCGCCTCTAGCGGGAGTCAAGAGACCCAGTACTTC. Translating gives CASASSGSQETQYF. The V gene is TRBV5-1, the J gene TRBJ2-5; 10 positions match TRBD2. V dropped 7 bases and J dropped 2; count of bases not matched to a gene: 5. Per germline, CDR1 SGHRS and CDR2 YFSETQ. This CDR3 is built from 14 residues.

The CDR3 here is CASSIDRDRETQYF. For the CDR3, the DNA is TGTGCCAGTAGTATAGACCGGGACAGGGAGACCCAGTACTTC. This sequence joins TRBV19 and TRBJ2-5; 8 bases match TRBD1. V lost 0 bases and J lost 5; bases outside the gene matches: 2. Germline values: CDR1 LNHDA, CDR2 SQIVND (reference sequence). There are 14 residues in the CDR3.

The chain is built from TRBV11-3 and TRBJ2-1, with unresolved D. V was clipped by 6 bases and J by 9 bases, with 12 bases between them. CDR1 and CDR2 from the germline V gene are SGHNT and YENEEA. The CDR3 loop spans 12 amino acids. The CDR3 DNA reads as TGTGCCAGCAGACTTCGTGAAGGTGAGCAGTTCTTC. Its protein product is CASRLREGEQFF.

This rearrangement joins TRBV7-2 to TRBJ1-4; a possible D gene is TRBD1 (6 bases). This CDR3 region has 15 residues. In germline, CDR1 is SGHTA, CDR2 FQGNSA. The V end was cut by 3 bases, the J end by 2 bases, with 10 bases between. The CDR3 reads CASSFRGLTNEKLFF. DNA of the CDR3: TGTGCCAGCAGCTTTCGGGGGCTGACTAATGAAAAACTGTTTTTT.